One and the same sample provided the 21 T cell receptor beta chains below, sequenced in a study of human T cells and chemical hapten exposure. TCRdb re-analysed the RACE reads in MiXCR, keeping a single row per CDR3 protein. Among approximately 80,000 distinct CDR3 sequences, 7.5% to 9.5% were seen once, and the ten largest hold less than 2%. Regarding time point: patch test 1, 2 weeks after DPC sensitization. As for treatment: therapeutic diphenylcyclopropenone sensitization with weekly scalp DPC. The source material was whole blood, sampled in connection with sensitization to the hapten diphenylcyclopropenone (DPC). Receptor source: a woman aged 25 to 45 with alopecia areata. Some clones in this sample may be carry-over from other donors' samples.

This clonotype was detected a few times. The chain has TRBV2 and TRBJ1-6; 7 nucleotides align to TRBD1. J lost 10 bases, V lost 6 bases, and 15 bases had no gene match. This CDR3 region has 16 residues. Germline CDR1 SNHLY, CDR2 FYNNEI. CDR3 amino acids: CASSLVRTGLGSPLHF. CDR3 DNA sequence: TGTGCCAGCAGCCTTGTAAGGACAGGTTTAGGCTCACCCCTCCACTTT.

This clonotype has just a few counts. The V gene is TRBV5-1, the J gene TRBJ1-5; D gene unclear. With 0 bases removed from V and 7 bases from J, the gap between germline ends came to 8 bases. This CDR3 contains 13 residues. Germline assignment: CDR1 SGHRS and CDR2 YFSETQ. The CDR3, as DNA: TGCGCCAGCAGCTTGGACATCGGGCAGCCCCAGCATTTT. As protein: CASSLDIGQPQHF.

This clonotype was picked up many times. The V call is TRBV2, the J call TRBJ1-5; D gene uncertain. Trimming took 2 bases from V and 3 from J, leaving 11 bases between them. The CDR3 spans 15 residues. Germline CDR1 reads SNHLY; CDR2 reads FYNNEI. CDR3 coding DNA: TGTGCCAGCAGTGAATTATTACAGATCAATCAGCCCCAGCATTTT. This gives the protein CASSELLQINQPQHF. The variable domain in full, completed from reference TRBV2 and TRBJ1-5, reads EPEVTQTPSHQVTQMGQEVILRCVPISNHLYFYWYRQILGQKVEFLVSFYNNEISEKSEIFDDQFSVERPDGSNFTLKIRSTKLEDSAMYFCASSELLQINQPQHFGDGTRLSIL.

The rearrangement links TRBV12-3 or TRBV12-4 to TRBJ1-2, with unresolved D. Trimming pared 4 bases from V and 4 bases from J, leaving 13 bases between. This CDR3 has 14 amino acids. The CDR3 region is CASSYMTESYGYTF. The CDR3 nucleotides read TGTGCCAGCAGTTACATGACTGAGAGCTATGGCTACACCTTC.

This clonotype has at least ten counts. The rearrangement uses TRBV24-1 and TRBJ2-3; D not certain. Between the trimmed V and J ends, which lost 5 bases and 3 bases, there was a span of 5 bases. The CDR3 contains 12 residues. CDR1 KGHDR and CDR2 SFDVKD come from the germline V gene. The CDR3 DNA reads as TGTGCCACCAGTGGGGGTACAGATACGCAGTATTTT. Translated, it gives CATSGGTDTQYF.

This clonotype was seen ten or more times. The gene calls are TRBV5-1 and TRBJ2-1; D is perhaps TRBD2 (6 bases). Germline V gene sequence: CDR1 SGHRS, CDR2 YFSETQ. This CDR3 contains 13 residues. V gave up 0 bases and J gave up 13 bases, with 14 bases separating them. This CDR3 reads CASSLVTRDFQFF. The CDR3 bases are TGCGCCAGCAGCTTGGTAACCCGGGACTTTCAGTTCTTC. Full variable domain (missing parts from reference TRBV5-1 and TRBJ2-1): KAGVTQTPRYLIKTRGQQVTLSCSPISGHRSVSWYQQTPGQGLQFLFEYFSETQRNKGNFPGRFSGRQFSNSRSEMNVSTLELGDSALYLCASSLVTRDFQFFGPGTRLTVL.

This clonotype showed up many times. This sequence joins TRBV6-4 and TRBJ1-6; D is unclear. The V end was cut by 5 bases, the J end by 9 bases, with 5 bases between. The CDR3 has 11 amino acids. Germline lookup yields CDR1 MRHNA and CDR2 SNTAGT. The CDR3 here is CASSSLSPLHF. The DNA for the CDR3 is TGTGCCAGCAGTTCACTTTCACCCCTCCACTTT.

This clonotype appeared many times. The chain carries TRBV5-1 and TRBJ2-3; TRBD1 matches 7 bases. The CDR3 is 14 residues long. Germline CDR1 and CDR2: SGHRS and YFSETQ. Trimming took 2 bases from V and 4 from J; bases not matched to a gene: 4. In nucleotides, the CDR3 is TGCGCCAGCAGCTTTGACAGGGTAGCAGATACGCAGTATTTT. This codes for CASSFDRVADTQYF.

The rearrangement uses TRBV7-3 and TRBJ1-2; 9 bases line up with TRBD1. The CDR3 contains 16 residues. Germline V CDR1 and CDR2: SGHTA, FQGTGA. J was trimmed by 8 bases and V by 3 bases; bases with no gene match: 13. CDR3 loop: CASSLVGTGKNQGYTF. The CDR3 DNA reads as TGTGCCAGCAGCTTGGTCGGGACAGGGAAGAATCAAGGCTACACCTTC.

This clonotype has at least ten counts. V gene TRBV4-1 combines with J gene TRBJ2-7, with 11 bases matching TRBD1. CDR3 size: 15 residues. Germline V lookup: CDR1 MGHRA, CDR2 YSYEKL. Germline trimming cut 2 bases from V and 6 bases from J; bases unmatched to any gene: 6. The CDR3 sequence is CASSQKGGQGAEQYF. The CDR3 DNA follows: TGCGCCAGCAGCCAAAAGGGCGGACAGGGGGCCGAGCAGTACTTC.

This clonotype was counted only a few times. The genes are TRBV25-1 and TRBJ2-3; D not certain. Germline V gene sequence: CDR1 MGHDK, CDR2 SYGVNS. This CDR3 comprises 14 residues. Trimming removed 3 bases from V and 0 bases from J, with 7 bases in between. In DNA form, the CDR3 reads TGTGCCAGCAGTGACCCGACAAGCACAGATACGCAGTATTTT. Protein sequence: CASSDPTSTDTQYF.

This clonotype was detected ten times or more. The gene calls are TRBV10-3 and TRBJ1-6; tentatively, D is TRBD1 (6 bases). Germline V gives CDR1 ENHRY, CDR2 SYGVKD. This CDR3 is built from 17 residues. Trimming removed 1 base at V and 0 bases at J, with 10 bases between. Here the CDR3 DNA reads TGTGCCATCAGTGAGTTCAGGGGTGACTCCTATAATTCACCCCTCCACTTT. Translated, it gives CAISEFRGDSYNSPLHF.

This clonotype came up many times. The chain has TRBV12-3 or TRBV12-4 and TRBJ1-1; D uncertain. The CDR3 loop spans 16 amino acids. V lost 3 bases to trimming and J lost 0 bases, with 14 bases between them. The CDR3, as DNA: TGTGCCAGCAGTTTCAGCCCTGTCCCGATGAACACTGAAGCTTTCTTT. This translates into CASSFSPVPMNTEAFF.

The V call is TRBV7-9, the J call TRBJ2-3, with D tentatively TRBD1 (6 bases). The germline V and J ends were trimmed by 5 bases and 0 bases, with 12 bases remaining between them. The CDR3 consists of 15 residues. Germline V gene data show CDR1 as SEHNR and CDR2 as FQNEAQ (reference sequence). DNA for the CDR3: TGTGCCAGCAGCCCCCTAGGGGGTAGCACAGATACGCAGTATTTT. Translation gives CASSPLGGSTDTQYF.

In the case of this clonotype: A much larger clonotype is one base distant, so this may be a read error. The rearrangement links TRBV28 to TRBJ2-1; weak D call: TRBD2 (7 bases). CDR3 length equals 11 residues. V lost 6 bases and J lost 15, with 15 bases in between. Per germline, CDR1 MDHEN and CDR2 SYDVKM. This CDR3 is CASRFGGRWFF. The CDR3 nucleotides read TGTGCCAGCAGGTTCGGGGGGCGATGGTTCTTC.

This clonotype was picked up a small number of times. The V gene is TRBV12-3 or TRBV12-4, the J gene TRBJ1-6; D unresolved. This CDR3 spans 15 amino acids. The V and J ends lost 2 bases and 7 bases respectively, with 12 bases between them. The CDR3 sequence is CASSLLEAGNSPLHF. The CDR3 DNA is TGTGCCAGCAGTTTATTGGAGGCAGGCAATTCACCCCTCCACTTT.

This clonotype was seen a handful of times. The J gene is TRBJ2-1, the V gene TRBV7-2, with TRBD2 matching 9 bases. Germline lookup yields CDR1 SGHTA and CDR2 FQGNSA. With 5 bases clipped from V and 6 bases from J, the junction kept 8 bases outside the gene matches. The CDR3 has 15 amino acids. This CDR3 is CASSLSGGRINEQFF. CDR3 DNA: TGTGCCAGCAGCCTCAGCGGGGGGAGGATCAATGAGCAGTTCTTC.

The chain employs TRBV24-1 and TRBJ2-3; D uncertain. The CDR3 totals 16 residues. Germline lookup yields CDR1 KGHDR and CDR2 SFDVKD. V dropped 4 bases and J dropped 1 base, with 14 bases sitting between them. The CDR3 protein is CATSEGGQIRTDTQYF. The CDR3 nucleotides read TGTGCCACCAGTGAGGGTGGGCAAATACGCACAGATACGCAGTATTTT.

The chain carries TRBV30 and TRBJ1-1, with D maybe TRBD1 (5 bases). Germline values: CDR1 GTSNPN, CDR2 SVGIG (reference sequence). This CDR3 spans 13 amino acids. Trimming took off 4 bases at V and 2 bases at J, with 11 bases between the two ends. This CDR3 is CAWMLQGNTEAFF. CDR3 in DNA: TGTGCCTGGATGCTCCAGGGAAACACTGAAGCTTTCTTT.

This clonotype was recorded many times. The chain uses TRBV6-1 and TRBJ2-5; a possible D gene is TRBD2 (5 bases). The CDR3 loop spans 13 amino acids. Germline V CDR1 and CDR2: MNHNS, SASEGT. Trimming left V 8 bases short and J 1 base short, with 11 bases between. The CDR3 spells CASCVAGQETQYF. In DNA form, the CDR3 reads TGTGCCAGCTGTGTGGCGGGCCAAGAGACCCAGTACTTC.

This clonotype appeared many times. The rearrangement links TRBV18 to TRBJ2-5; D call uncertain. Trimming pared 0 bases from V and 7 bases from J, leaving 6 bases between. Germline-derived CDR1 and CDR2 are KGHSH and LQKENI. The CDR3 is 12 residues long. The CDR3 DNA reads TGTGCCAGCTCACCACCTCCAGGGACCCAGTACTTC. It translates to CASSPPPGTQYF.